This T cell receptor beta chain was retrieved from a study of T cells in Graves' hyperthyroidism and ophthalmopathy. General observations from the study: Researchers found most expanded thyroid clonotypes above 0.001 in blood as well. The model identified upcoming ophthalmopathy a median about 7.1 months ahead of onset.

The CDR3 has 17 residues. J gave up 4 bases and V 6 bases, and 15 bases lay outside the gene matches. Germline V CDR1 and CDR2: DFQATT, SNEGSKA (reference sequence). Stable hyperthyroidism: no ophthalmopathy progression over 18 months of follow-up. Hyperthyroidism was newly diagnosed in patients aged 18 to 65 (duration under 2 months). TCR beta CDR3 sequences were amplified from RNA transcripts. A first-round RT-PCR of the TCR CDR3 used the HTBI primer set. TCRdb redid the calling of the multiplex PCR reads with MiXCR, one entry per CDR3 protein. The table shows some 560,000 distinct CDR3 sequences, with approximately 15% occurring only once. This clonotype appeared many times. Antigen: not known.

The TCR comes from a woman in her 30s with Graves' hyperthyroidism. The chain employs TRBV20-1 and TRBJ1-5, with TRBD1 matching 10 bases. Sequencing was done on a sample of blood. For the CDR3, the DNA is TGCAGTGCATCGGGACAGGGGATAGGGTTATGGAATCAGCCCCAGCATTTT. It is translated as CSASGQGIGLWNQPQHF.